What follows are 4 T cell receptor beta chains derived from one specimen sequenced in a study of T cell clonality in common variable immunodeficiency. Repertoires were generated with immunoSEQ multiplex PCR, while TCRdb's copy carries only in-frame clones and drops some. Observed in the sample are about 40,000 clones, none of them singletons. Material for sequencing was peripheral blood mononuclear cells. The source of these receptors is a person between 18 and 75 years old in good health.

In its sample, this clone was seen many times. Sequencing ends 3 residues short of the CDR3 end; the germline J gene provides the rest. The J gene is TRBJ2-1, the V gene TRBV24-1; tentative D call: TRBD2 (5 bases). V was clipped by 3 bases and J by 0 bases, with 14 bases between them. Per the germline V gene, CDR1 is KGHDR and CDR2 is SFDVKD. The CDR3 covers 17 residues. CDR3 sequence: CATSDKSSGSSYNEQFF. Partial CDR3 DNA: TGTGCCACCAGTGATAAGTCAAGCGGAAGCTCCTACAATGAG.

This clone was seen ten or more times. The read gets to within 3 residues of the CDR3 end, and the germline J gene fills in the rest. The genes are TRBV20-1 and TRBJ1-4; tentatively, D is TRBD1 (5 bases). This CDR3 contains 13 residues. The V gene's germline CDR1 is DFQATT and CDR2 SNEGSKA (reference sequence). The part of the CDR3 DNA that was read is TGCAGTGTTGGCAGGGAAAAGGATTCACCA. Translated, it gives CSVGREKDSP. The whole CDR3 protein is CSVGREKDSPLFF.

This clone has at least ten counts. CDR3 DNA, as far as it was read: TGCAGCGCGCGAACTAGCGGCGGGACAGATACG. This codes for CSARTSGGTDT. In full, the CDR3 is CSARTSGGTDTQYF. The chain employs TRBV29-1 and TRBJ2-3; 8 bases line up with TRBD2. The CDR3 extends 3 residues past the end of the read, so its final part is completed from the germline J gene. J gave up 3 bases and V 7 bases, and 9 bases lay outside the gene matches. The CDR3 totals 14 residues. Germline V gene data show CDR1 as SQVTM and CDR2 as ANQGSEA.

This clone was recorded many times. The CDR3 is cut off 3 residues early in the read; its end comes from the germline J gene. This chain connects TRBV7-9 to TRBJ2-3, with 10 nucleotides matching TRBD1. V lost 5 bases to trimming and J lost 5 bases; unmatched junction nucleotides: 4. Germline CDR1 is SEHNR and CDR2 is FQNEAQ (reference sequence). The CDR3 has 14 residues. The CDR3 is CASSLGQGEDTQYF. CDR3 DNA (partial): TGTGCCAGCAGCCTCGGACAGGGGGAAGATACG.